The rows below give T cell receptor beta chains drawn from one sample of a study of T cell responses to AZD1222 COVID-19 vaccine. TCRdb keeps only in-frame clones here, not all; method: immunoSEQ multiplex PCR. The table shows 150,000 to 200,000 clones, with 90% occurring only once. This specimen was peripheral blood, taken 28 days after the second AZD1222 dose. These receptors all stem from an adult who received the AZD1222 COVID-19 vaccine. Both conserved end residues are part of each CDR3. D genes are given only for firm matches. Only part of the rows carry a size: once, few, many, or a class if the clone is expanded.

cdr3_aa: CASSQSMGLVGYGYTF; clone_size: once; d_call: .; v_call: TRBV23-1; j_call: TRBJ1-2
cdr3_aa: CASSIGLAGGNGELFF; clone_size: .; d_call: TRBD2; v_call: TRBV19; j_call: TRBJ2-2
cdr3_aa: CASSHRPIGTGTNSMNEQFF; clone_size: .; d_call: .; v_call: TRBV5-5; j_call: TRBJ2-1
cdr3_aa: CAWPRGIGYGYTF; clone_size: .; d_call: .; v_call: TRBV30; j_call: TRBJ1-2
cdr3_aa: CATSDPNRGHGYTF; clone_size: .; d_call: TRBD1; v_call: TRBV24-1; j_call: TRBJ1-2
cdr3_aa: CATSRDRSPDTSHYGYTF; clone_size: .; d_call: .; v_call: TRBV15; j_call: TRBJ1-2
cdr3_aa: CASSLIRGSYGYTF; clone_size: .; d_call: .; v_call: TRBV6-5; j_call: TRBJ1-2
cdr3_aa: CASSPGLAGNGETQYF; clone_size: few; d_call: TRBD2; v_call: TRBV27; j_call: TRBJ2-5
cdr3_aa: CASSFGGAGEQFF; clone_size: .; d_call: .; v_call: TRBV11-2; j_call: TRBJ2-1
cdr3_aa: CASSFPRGTVNTGELFF; clone_size: .; d_call: .; v_call: TRBV28; j_call: TRBJ2-2
cdr3_aa: CASSFGLINQPQHF; clone_size: .; d_call: .; v_call: TRBV7-9; j_call: TRBJ1-5
cdr3_aa: CASSLDINNYGYTF; clone_size: .; d_call: .; v_call: TRBV5-5; j_call: TRBJ1-2
cdr3_aa: CATSRDTTRVMRFF; clone_size: once; d_call: .; v_call: TRBV15; j_call: TRBJ2-1
cdr3_aa: CASSNTGIGSEKLFF; clone_size: .; d_call: .; v_call: TRBV7-9; j_call: TRBJ1-4
cdr3_aa: CASSTQGAPTDTQYF; clone_size: .; d_call: .; v_call: TRBV5-1; j_call: TRBJ2-3
cdr3_aa: CASSRHREGGQPQHF; clone_size: once; d_call: .; v_call: TRBV6-2/TRBV6-3; j_call: TRBJ1-5
cdr3_aa: CASSPSGTDYEQYF; clone_size: .; d_call: TRBD1; v_call: TRBV4-3; j_call: TRBJ2-7
cdr3_aa: CASSFGATSGNTIYF; clone_size: .; d_call: .; v_call: TRBV7-9; j_call: TRBJ1-3
cdr3_aa: CASSQGEGRAYPQPQHF; clone_size: .; d_call: .; v_call: TRBV3-1/TRBV3-2; j_call: TRBJ1-5
cdr3_aa: CASSESGLAGTYEQYF; clone_size: .; d_call: TRBD2; v_call: TRBV10-1; j_call: TRBJ2-7
cdr3_aa: CASSFFTTYEQYF; clone_size: .; d_call: .; v_call: TRBV11-2; j_call: TRBJ2-7
cdr3_aa: CASSIRTGRETQYF; clone_size: .; d_call: TRBD1; v_call: TRBV19; j_call: TRBJ2-5
cdr3_aa: CASSIPTLGQETQYF; clone_size: .; d_call: .; v_call: TRBV19; j_call: TRBJ2-5
cdr3_aa: CASSLDGKVYEQYF; clone_size: .; d_call: .; v_call: TRBV28; j_call: TRBJ2-7
cdr3_aa: CASSYQGESPLHF; clone_size: .; d_call: TRBD1; v_call: TRBV6-5; j_call: TRBJ1-6
cdr3_aa: CASSMGWQGAYEQYF; clone_size: .; d_call: .; v_call: TRBV19; j_call: TRBJ2-7
cdr3_aa: CASSPNLATGSTEAFF; clone_size: .; d_call: TRBD1; v_call: TRBV18; j_call: TRBJ1-1
cdr3_aa: CASSTRGGQANQPQHF; clone_size: .; d_call: .; v_call: TRBV19; j_call: TRBJ1-5
cdr3_aa: CATSWGRGQETQYF; clone_size: few; d_call: .; v_call: TRBV15; j_call: TRBJ2-5
cdr3_aa: CASSTGQGDQPQHF; clone_size: .; d_call: TRBD1; v_call: TRBV6-5; j_call: TRBJ1-5
cdr3_aa: CASSPFSSGQGNEQYF; clone_size: .; d_call: TRBD1; v_call: TRBV18; j_call: TRBJ2-7